This T cell receptor (beta chain) stems from a study of T cell responses to AZD1222 COVID-19 vaccine. As regards this clone: Its antigen remains unidentified.

CDR3 length: 15 residues. Germline V CDR1 and CDR2: SGHRS, YFSETQ. With 6 bases clipped from V and 1 base from J, the junction kept 6 bases outside the gene matches. Overall study findings and caveats: Repertoires were collected only later (after the peak T cell response had occurred).

The method was immunoSEQ multiplex PCR; TCRdb's version includes in-frame clones alone and lacks a portion of them. The table includes tens of thousands of clones, 86% detected once. Combined were second doses at about 4 or about 12 weeks. The chain joins TRBV5-1 to TRBJ2-1; 8 nucleotides match TRBD2. Here the sequenced sample was peripheral blood, taken 28 days after the second AZD1222 dose. This TCR came from an adult who received the AZD1222 COVID-19 vaccine. The CDR3 nucleotides are TGCGCCAGCATCCTTACTAGCGGATCCTACAATGAGCAGTTCTTC. Translating gives CASILTSGSYNEQFF. Based on the CDR3 plus reference TRBV5-1 and TRBJ2-1, the full variable domain is KAGVTQTPRYLIKTRGQQVTLSCSPISGHRSVSWYQQTPGQGLQFLFEYFSETQRNKGNFPGRFSGRQFSNSRSEMNVSTLELGDSALYLCASILTSGSYNEQFFGPGTRLTVL.